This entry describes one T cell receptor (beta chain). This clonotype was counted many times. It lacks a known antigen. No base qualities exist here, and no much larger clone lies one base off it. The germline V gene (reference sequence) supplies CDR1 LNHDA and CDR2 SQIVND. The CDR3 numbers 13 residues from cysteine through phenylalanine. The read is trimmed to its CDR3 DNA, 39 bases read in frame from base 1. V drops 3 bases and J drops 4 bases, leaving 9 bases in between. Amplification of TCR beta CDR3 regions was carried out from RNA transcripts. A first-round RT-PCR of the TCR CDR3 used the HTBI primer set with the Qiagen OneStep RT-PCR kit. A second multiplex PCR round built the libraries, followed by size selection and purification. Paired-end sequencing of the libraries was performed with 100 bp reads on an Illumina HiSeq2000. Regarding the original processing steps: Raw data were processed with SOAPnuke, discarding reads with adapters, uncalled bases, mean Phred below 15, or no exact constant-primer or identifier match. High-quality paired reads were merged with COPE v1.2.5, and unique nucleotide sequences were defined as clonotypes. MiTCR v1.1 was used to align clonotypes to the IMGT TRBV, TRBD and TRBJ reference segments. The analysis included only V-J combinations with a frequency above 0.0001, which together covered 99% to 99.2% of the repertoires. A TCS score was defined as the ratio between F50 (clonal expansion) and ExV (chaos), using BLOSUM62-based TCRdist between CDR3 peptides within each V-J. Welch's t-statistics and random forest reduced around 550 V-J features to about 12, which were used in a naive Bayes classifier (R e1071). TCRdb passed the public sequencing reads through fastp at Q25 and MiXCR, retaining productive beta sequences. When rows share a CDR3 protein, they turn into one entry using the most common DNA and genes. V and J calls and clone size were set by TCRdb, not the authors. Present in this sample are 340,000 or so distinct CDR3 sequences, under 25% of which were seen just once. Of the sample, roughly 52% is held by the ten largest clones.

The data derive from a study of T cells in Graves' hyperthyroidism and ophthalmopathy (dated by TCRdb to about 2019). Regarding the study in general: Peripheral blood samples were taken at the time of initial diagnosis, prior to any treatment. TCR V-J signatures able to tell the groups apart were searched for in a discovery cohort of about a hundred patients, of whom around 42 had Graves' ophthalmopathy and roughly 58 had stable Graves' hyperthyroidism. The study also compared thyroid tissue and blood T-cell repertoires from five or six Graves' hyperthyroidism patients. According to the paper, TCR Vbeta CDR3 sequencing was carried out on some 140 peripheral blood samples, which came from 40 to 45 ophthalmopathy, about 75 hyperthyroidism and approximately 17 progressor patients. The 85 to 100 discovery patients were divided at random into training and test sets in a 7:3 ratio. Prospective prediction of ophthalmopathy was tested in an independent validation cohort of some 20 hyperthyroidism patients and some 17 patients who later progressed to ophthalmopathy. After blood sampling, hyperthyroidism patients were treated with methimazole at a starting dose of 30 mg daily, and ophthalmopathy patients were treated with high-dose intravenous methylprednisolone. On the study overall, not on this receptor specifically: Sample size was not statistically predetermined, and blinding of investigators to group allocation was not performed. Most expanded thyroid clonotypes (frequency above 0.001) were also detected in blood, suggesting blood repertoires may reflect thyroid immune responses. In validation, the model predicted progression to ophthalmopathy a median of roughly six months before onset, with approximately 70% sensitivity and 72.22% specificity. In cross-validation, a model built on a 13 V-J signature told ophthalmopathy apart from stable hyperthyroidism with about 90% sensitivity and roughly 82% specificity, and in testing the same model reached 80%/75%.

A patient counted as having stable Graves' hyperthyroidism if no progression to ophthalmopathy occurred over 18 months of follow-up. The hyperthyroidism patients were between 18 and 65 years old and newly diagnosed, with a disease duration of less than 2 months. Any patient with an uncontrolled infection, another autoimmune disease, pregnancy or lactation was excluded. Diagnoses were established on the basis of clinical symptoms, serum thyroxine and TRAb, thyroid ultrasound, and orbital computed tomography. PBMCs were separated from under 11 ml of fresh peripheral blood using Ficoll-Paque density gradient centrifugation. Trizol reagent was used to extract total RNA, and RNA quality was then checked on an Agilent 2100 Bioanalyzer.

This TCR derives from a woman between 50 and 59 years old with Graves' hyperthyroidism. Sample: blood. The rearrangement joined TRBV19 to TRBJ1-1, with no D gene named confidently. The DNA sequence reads TGTGCCAGTAGTATCAACCTCATCACTGAAGCTTTCTTT. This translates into CASSINLITEAFF.